This is a list of T cell receptor beta chains from one sample in a study of cytomegalovirus exposure and HLA in healthy donors. Assay used: immunoSEQ multiplex PCR; TCRdb lists only in-frame clones, some missing. The table includes about 160,000 clones, 82% detected once. The source material was PBMCs. The receptors originated from a girl between 10 and 17 years old in good health and CMV-seropositive. Both conserved end residues are trimmed from each CDR3. The order of the fields is V gene, clone size, J gene, CDR3 protein. The size entry is marked missing in some rows and otherwise reads once, few, many or a size class.

V: TRBV2; size: once; J: TRBJ2-5; CDR3: ASSVSSGGEGTQY
V: TRBV7-6; size: NA; J: TRBJ2-5; CDR3: ASSLEGAQETQY
V: TRBV19; size: once; J: TRBJ2-7; CDR3: ASSMGPGQGYEQY
V: TRBV29-1; size: NA; J: TRBJ1-1; CDR3: SVEGRLNTEAF
V: TRBV2; size: NA; J: TRBJ2-3; CDR3: ASTDRTSGVSDTQY
V: TRBV7-3; size: few; J: TRBJ1-2; CDR3: ASSGWDRADYGYT
V: TRBV14; size: NA; J: TRBJ2-2; CDR3: ASSHRFFGGLGTGELF
V: TRBV9; size: NA; J: TRBJ2-3; CDR3: ASSDPTGADTQY
V: TRBV15; size: NA; J: TRBJ2-3; CDR3: ATSRDADSTQY
V: TRBV18; size: NA; J: TRBJ2-7; CDR3: ASSRLASEQY
V: TRBV5-4; size: NA; J: TRBJ2-5; CDR3: ASSLGTRSKTQY
V: TRBV5-6; size: NA; J: TRBJ2-7; CDR3: ASSLGGTSGYSYEQY
V: TRBV5-4; size: few; J: TRBJ1-1; CDR3: ASSLGAQESNTEAF
V: TRBV7-9; size: NA; J: TRBJ2-7; CDR3: ASSLPPSGNYEQY
V: TRBV9; size: few; J: TRBJ2-5; CDR3: ASSQAGYQETQY
V: TRBV29-1; size: few; J: TRBJ1-5; CDR3: SVGGVGNQPQH
V: TRBV4-1; size: NA; J: TRBJ1-1; CDR3: ASSQGQWGVTEAF
V: TRBV11-3; size: NA; J: TRBJ2-3; CDR3: ASSSRTSGLHTDTQY
V: TRBV7-8; size: NA; J: TRBJ1-4; CDR3: ASRIRGKNEKLF
V: TRBV27; size: few; J: TRBJ2-1; CDR3: ASSLLASGIDEQF
V: TRBV7-3; size: NA; J: TRBJ2-2; CDR3: ASSPGTANTGELF
V: TRBV9; size: NA; J: TRBJ2-7; CDR3: ASSFGIAGGSYEQY
V: TRBV15; size: NA; J: TRBJ2-1; CDR3: ATSRDGSNEQF
V: TRBV10-1; size: NA; J: TRBJ1-4; CDR3: ASSRGPLNEKLF
V: TRBV7-2; size: NA; J: TRBJ1-5; CDR3: ASRPGQVNQPQH
V: TRBV7-3; size: NA; J: TRBJ1-1; CDR3: ASSLTSGDTEAF
V: TRBV7-9; size: NA; J: TRBJ1-1; CDR3: ASSRDSEAF
V: TRBV28; size: once; J: TRBJ2-1; CDR3: ASSLAGHDDNEQF
V: TRBV7-3; size: NA; J: TRBJ2-7; CDR3: ASSLTTGTEQY
V: TRBV2; size: NA; J: TRBJ2-6; CDR3: ASSDGSGANVLT
V: TRBV30; size: few; J: TRBJ2-1; CDR3: ASIRGSSYNEQF
V: TRBV9; size: NA; J: TRBJ1-2; CDR3: ASSHNSGDENYGYT
V: TRBV9; size: NA; J: TRBJ2-3; CDR3: ASSPRSRQTSTDTQY
V: TRBV21-1; size: NA; J: TRBJ2-2; CDR3: ANIHHRDSPSSGELF
V: TRBV10-1; size: NA; J: TRBJ2-2; CDR3: ASRSGTGGFGELF
V: TRBV5-4; size: NA; J: TRBJ2-3; CDR3: ASSLTSGGTADTQY
V: TRBV19; size: NA; J: TRBJ1-5; CDR3: ASSIDREQGAESQPQH
V: TRBV6-7; size: NA; J: TRBJ2-7; CDR3: ASSPRGRNYEQY
V: TRBV7-9; size: NA; J: TRBJ2-1; CDR3: ASSVTSGSLNEQF
V: TRBV21-1; size: NA; J: TRBJ1-1; CDR3: ASEDRAGTEAF
V: TRBV6-5; size: NA; J: TRBJ1-1; CDR3: ASRLDSKLF
V: TRBV27; size: once; J: TRBJ1-2; CDR3: ASSYVAGRGYT
V: TRBV15; size: NA; J: TRBJ1-2; CDR3: ATSRVAGMDGYT
V: TRBV28; size: NA; J: TRBJ1-1; CDR3: ASSFGGTEAF
V: TRBV6-1; size: NA; J: TRBJ2-7; CDR3: ASRGTAYEQY